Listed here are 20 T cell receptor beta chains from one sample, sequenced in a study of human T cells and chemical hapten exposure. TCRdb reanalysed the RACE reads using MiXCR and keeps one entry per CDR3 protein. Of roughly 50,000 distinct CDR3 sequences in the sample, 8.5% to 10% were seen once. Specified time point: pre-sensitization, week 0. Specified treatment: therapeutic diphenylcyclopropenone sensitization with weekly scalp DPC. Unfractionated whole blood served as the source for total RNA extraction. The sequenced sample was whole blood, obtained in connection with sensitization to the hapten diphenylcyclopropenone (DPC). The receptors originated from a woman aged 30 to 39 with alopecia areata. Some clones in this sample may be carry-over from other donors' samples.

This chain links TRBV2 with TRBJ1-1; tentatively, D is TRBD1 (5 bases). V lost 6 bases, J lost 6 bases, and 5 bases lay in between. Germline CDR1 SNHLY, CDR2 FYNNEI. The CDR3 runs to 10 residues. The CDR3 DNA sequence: TGTGCCAGCAGGGGACCTGAAGCTTTCTTT. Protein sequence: CASRGPEAFF.

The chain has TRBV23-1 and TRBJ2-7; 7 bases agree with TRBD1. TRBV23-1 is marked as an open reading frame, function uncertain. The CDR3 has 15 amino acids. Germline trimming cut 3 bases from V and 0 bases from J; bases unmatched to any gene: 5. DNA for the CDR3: TGCGCCAGCAGTCATCCTGGGACAGTCTCCTACGAGCAGTACTTC. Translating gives CASSHPGTVSYEQYF.

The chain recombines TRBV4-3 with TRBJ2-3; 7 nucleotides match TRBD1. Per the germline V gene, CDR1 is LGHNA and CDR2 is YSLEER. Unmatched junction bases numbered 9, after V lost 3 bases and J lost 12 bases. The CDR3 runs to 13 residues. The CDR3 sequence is CASSQAGTASQYF. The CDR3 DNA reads TGCGCCAGCAGCCAGGCCGGGACAGCCAGTCAGTATTTT.

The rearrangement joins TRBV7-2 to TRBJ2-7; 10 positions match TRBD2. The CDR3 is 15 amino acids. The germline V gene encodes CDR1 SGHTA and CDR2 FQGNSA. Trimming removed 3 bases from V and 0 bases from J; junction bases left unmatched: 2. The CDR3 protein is CASSLASGSSYEQYF. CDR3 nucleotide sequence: TGTGCCAGCAGCTTGGCTAGCGGGAGCTCCTACGAGCAGTACTTC.

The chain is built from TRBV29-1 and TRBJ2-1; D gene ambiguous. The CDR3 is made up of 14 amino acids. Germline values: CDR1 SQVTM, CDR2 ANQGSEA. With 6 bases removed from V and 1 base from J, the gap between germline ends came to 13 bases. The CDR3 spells CSVSGQESYNEQFF. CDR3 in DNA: TGCAGCGTCTCAGGTCAAGAATCCTACAATGAGCAGTTCTTC.

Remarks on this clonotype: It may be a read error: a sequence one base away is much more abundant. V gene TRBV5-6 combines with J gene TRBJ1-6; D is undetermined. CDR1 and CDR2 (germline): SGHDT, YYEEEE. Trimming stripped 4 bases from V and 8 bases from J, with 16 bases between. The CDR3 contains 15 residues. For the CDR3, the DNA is TGTGCCAGCAGCCCGACCGGGAGGTATTATTCACCCCTCCACTTT. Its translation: CASSPTGRYYSPLHF.

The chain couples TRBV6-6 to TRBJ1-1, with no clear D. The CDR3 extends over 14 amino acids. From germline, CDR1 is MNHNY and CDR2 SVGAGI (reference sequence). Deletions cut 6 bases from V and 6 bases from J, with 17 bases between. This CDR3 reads CASRYGTSAPEAFF. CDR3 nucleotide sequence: TGTGCCAGCAGGTACGGTACATCGGCACCTGAAGCTTTCTTT.

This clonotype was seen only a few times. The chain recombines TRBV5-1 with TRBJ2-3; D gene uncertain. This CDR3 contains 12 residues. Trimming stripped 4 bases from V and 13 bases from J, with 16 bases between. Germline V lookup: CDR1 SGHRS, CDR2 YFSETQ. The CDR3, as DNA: TGCGCCAGCAGCGAGGCCCAACCTCAGAAGTATTTT. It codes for CASSEAQPQKYF.

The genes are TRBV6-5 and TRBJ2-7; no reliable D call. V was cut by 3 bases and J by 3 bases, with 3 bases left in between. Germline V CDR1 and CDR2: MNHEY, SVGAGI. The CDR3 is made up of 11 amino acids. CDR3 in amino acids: CASSYDYEQYF. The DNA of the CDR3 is TGTGCCAGCAGTTATGACTACGAGCAGTACTTC.

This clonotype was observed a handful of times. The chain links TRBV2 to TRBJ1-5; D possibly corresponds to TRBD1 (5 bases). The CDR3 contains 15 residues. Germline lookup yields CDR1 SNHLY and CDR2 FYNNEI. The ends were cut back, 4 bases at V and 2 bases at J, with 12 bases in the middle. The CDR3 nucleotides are TGTGCCAGCAGTGCATCTTGGGGCGGCAATCAGCCCCAGCATTTT. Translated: CASSASWGGNQPQHF.

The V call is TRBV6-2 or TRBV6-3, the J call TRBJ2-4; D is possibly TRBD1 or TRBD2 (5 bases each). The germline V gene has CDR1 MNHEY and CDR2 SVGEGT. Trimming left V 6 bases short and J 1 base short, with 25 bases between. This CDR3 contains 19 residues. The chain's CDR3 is CASRRGPDFVQSAKNIQYF. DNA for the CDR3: TGTGCCAGCAGGAGGGGCCCTGATTTCGTCCAGTCGGCCAAAAACATTCAGTACTTC.

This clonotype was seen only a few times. The CDR3 DNA reads as TGTGCCAGCAGTAACCACCGGGACAGGGGTTCCGAGCAGTACTTC. It specifies CASSNHRDRGSEQYF. V is TRBV6-5 and J is TRBJ2-7; 10 bases are shared with TRBD1. V shed 5 bases, J shed 6 bases, and the junction held 10 bases outside the gene matches. CDR3 length: 15 amino acids. CDR1 is MNHEY, CDR2 SVGAGI, per germline.

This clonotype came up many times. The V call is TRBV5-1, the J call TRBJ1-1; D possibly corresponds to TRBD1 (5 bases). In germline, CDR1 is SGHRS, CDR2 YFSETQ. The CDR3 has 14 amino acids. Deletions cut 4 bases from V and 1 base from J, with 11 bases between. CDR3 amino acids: CASSPGRRNTEAFF. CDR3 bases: TGCGCCAGCAGCCCGGGACGGAGGAACACTGAAGCTTTCTTT. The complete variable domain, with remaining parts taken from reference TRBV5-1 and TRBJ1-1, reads KAGVTQTPRYLIKTRGQQVTLSCSPISGHRSVSWYQQTPGQGLQFLFEYFSETQRNKGNFPGRFSGRQFSNSRSEMNVSTLELGDSALYLCASSPGRRNTEAFFGQGTRLTVV.

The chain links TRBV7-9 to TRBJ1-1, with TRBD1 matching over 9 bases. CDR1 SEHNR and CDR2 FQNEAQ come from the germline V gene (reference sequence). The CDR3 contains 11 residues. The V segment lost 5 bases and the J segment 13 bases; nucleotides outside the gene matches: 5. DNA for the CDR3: TGTGCCAGCAGCCGGGGACAGGGAGTTTTCTTT. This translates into CASSRGQGVFF.

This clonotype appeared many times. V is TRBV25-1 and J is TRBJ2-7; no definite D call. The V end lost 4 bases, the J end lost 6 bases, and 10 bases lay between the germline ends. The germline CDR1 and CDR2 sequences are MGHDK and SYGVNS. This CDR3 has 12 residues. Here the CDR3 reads CASSVSPSEQYF. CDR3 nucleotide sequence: TGTGCCAGCAGTGTCTCCCCATCCGAGCAGTACTTC.

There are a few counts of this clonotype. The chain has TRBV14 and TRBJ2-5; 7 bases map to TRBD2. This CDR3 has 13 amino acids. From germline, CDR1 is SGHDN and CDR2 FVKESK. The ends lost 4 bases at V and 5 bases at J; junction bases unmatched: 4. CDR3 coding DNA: TGTGCCAGCAGCCGACGGGGGGAGGAGACCCAGTACTTC. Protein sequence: CASSRRGEETQYF. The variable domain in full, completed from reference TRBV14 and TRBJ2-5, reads EAGVTQFPSHSVIEKGQTVTLRCDPISGHDNLYWYRRVMGKEIKFLLHFVKESKQDESGMPNNRFLAERTGGTYSTLKVQPAELEDSGVYFCASSRRGEETQYFGPGTRLLVL.

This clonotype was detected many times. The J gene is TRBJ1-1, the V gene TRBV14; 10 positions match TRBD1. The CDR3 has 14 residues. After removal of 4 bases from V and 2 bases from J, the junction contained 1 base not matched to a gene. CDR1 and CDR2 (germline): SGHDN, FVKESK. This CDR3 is CASSRDRGNTEAFF. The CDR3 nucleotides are TGTGCCAGCAGCCGGGACAGGGGTAACACTGAAGCTTTCTTT.

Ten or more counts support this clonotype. CDR3 DNA sequence: TGTGCCACCAGCTTGTCCCCCTTTGATACGCAGTATTTT. This encodes CATSLSPFDTQYF. The chain recombines TRBV24-1 with TRBJ2-3; D is uncertain. The V gene's germline CDR1 is KGHDR and CDR2 SFDVKD. Deletions cut 7 bases from V and 6 bases from J, with 13 bases between. The CDR3 spans 13 residues.

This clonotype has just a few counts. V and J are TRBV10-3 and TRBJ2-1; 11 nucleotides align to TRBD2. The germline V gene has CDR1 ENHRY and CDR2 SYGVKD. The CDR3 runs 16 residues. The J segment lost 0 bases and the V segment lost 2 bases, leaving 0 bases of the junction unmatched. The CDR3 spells CAISEGLAGSYNEQFF. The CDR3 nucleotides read TGTGCCATCAGTGAGGGACTAGCGGGCTCCTACAATGAGCAGTTCTTC.

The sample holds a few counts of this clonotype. The CDR3 sequence: CASSRYTYEQYF. The CDR3, as DNA: TGTGCCAGCAGCCGTTACACGTACGAGCAGTACTTC. The chain recombines TRBV28 with TRBJ2-7; no firm D call. Germline CDR1 MDHEN, CDR2 SYDVKM. The V and J ends lost 6 bases and 4 bases respectively, with 10 bases between them. This CDR3 comprises 12 residues.